This T cell receptor beta chain was found in a study of PD-L1 blockade in urothelial cancer. Looking at the study overall: Starting around 2014, patients were given atezolizumab (1,200 mg intravenously every 3 weeks). Males with urothelial cancer arising in the bladder constituted most of the roughly 30 patients. Blood samples contained a median about 150,000 T cells.

This CDR3 spans 15 amino acids. V was trimmed by 2 bases and J by 0 bases, leaving 10 bases between them. The germline gives CDR1 KGHSH, CDR2 LQKENI. Clones were read by immunoSEQ multiplex PCR, and TCRdb kept only the in-frame ones, dropping some. The sample shows approximately 100,000 clones, about nine tenths of them seen only once. The source of this sequence is a woman older than 75 with urothelial cancer. The material sequenced was PBMCs, taken around atezolizumab (anti-PD-L1) treatment. The chain uses TRBV18 and TRBJ1-1, with TRBD1 as a possible D gene (5 bases). The DNA of the CDR3 is TGTGCCAGCTCACCAATCCAGGACATGAACACTGAAGCTTTCTTT. Translation gives CASSPIQDMNTEAFF.